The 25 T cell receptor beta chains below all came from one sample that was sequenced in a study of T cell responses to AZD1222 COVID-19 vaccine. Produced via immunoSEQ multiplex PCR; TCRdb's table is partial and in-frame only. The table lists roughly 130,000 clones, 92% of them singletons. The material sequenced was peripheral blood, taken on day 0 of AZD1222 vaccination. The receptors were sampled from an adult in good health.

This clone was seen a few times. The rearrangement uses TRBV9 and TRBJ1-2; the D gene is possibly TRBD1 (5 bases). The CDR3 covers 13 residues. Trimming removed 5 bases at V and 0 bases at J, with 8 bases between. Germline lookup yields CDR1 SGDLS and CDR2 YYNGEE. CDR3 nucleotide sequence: TGTGCCAGCAGGGGGACCTCTAACTATGGCTACACCTTC. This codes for CASRGTSNYGYTF.

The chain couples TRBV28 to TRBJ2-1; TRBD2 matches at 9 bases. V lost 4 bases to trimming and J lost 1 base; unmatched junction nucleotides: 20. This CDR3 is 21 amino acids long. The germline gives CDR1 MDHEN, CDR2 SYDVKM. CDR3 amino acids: CASSWGGLGGRAALSYNEQFF. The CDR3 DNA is TGTGCCAGCAGTTGGGGCGGACTGGGCGGGAGGGCCGCATTATCCTACAATGAGCAGTTCTTC.

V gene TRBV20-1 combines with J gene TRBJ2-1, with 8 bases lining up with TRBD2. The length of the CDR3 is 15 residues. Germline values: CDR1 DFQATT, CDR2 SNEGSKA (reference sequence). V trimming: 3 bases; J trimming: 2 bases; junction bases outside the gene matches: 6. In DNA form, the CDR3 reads TGCAGTGCTAGTTTATTAGCGGGACCCTACAATGAGCAGTTCTTC. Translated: CSASLLAGPYNEQFF.

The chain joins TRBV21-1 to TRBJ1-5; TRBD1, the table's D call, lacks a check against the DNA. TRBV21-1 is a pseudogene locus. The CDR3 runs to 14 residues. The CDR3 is CASSKRSGGPPQHF. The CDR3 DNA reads TGTGCCAGCAGCAAACGATCAGGGGGACCGCCCCAGCATTTT.

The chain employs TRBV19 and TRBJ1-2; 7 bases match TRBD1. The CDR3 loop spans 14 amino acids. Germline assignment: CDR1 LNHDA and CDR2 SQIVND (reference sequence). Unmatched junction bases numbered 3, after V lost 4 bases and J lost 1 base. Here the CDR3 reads CASSTTGINYGYTF. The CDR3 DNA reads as TGTGCCAGTAGTACGACAGGGATTAACTATGGCTACACCTTC.

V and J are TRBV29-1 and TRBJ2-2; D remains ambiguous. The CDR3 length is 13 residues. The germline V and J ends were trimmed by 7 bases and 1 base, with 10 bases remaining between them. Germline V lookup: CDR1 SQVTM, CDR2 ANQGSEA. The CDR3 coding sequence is TGCAGCGGTAATAGCCTGAACACCGGGGAGCTGTTTTTT. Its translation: CSGNSLNTGELFF.

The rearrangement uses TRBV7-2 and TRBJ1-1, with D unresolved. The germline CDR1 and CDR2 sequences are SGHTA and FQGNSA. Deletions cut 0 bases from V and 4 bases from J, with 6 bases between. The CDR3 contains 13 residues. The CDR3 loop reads CASSLAESTEAFF. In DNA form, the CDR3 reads TGTGCCAGCAGCTTAGCGGAGAGCACTGAAGCTTTCTTT. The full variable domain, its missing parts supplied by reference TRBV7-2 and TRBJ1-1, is GAGVSQSPSNKVTEKGKDVELRCDPISGHTALYWYRQSLGQGLEFLIYFQGNSAPDKSGLPSDRFSAERTGGSVSTLTIQRTQQEDSAVYLCASSLAESTEAFFGQGTRLTVV.

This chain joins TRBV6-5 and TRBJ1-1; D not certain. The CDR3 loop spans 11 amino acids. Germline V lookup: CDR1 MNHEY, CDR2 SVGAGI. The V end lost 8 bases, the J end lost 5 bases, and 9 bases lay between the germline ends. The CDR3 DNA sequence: TGTGCCAGCCTCCGGGGAACTGAAGCTTTCTTT. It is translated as CASLRGTEAFF.

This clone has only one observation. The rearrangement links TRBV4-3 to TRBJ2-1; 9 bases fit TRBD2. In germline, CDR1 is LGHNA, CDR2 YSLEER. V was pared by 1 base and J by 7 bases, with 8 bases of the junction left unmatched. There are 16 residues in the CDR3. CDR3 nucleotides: TGCGCCAGCAGCCAAGGAGTAGCGGGAGTGGTTAATGAGCAGTTCTTC. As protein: CASSQGVAGVVNEQFF.

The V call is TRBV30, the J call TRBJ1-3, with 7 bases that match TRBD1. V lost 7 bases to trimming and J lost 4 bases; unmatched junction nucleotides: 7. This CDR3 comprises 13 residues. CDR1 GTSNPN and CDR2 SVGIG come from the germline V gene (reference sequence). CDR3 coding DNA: TGTGCCTATGACAGGGTGAAGGGAAACACCATATATTTT. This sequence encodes CAYDRVKGNTIYF.

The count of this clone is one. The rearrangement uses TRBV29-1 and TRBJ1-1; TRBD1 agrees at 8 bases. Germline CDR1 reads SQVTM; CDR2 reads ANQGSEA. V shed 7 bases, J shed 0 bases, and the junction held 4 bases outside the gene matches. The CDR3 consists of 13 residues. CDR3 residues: CSAGQGMNTEAFF. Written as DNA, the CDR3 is TGCAGCGCCGGACAGGGCATGAACACTGAAGCTTTCTTT.

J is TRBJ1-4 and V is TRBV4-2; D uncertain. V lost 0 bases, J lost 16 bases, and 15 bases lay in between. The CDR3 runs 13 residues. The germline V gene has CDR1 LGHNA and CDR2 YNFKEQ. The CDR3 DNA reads TGTGCCAGCAGCCAAGATCTTGCGGATAGGTGGTTTTTT. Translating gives CASSQDLADRWFF.

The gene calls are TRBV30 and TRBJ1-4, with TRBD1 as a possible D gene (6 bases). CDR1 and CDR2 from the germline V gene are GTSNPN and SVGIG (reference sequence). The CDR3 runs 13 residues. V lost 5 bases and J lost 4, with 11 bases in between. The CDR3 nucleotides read TGTGCCTGGGGAGGACAGATTAATGAAAAACTGTTTTTT. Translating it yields CAWGGQINEKLFF.

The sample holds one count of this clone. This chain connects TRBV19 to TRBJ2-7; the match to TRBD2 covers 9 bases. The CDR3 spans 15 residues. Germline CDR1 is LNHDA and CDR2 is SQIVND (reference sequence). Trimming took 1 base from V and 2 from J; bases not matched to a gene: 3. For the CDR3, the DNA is TGTGCCAGTAGTATAGGGACTAGCGCTGCCTACGAGCAGTACTTC. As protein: CASSIGTSAAYEQYF.

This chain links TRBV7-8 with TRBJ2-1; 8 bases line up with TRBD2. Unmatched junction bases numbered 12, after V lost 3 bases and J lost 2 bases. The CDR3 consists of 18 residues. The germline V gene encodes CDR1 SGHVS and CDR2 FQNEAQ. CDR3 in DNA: TGTGCCAGCAGCTTTAATACCGGCGGGAGGTTTACCTACAATGAGCAGTTCTTC. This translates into CASSFNTGGRFTYNEQFF.

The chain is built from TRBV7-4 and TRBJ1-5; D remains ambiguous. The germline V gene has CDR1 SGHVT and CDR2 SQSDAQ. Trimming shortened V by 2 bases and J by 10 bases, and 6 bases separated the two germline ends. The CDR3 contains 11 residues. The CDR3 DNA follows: TGTGCCAGCAGCTTATCCCCCCCCCAGCATTTT. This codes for CASSLSPPQHF.

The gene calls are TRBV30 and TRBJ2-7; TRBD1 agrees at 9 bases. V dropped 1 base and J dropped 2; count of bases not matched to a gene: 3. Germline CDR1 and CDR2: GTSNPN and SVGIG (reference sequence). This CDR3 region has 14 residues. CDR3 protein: CAWSGGTGTYEQYF. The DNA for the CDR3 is TGTGCCTGGAGTGGAGGGACAGGGACCTACGAGCAGTACTTC.

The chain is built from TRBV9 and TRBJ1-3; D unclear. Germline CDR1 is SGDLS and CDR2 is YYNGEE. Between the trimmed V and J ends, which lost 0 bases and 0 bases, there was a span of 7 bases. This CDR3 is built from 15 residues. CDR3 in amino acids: CASSVEAFSGNTIYF. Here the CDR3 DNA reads TGTGCCAGCAGCGTAGAGGCCTTCTCTGGAAACACCATATATTTT.

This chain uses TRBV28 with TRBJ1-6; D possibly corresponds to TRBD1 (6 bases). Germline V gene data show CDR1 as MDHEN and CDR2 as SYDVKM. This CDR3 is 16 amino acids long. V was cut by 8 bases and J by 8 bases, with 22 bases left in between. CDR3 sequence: CASPPLQDRSHSPLHF. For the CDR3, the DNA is TGTGCCAGCCCACCCCTTCAAGACAGGTCCCATTCACCCCTCCACTTT. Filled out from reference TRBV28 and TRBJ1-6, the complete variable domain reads DVKVTQSSRYLVKRTGEKVFLECVQDMDHENMFWYRQDPGLGLRLIYFSYDVKMKEKGDIPEGYSVSREKKERFSLILESASTNQTSMYLCASPPLQDRSHSPLHFGNGTRLTVT.

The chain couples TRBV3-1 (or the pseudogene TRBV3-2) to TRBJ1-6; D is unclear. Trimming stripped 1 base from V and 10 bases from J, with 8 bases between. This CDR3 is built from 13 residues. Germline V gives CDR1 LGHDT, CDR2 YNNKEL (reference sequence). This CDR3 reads CASSQATSSPLHF. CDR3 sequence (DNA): TGTGCCAGCAGCCAAGCCACCAGCTCACCCCTCCACTTT.

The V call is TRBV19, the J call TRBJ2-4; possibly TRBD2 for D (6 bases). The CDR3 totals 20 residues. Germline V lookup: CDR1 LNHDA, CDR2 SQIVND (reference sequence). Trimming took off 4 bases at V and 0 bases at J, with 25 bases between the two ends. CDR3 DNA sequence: TGTGCCAGTAGTACCGGGGGATGGGGAGGAAGGCGTCTAGCCAAAAACATTCAGTACTTC. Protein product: CASSTGGWGGRRLAKNIQYF.

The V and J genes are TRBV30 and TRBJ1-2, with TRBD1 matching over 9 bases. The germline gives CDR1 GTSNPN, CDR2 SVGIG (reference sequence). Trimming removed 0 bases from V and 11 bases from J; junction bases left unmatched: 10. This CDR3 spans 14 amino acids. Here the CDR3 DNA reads TGTGCCTGGAGTGTAGGGGACAGGGTCGGTCATTACACCTTC. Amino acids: CAWSVGDRVGHYTF.

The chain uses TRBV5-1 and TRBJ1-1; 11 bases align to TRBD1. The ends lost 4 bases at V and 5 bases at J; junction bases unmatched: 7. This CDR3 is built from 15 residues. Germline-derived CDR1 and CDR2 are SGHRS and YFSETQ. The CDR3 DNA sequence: TGCGCCAGCAGCCCCCGGGACAGGGGGTATACTGAAGCTTTCTTT. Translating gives CASSPRDRGYTEAFF.

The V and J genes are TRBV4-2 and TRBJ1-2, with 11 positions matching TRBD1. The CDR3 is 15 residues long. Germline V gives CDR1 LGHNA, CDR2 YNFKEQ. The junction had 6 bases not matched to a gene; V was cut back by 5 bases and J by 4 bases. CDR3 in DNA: TGTGCCAGCAGCTTCCGGACAGGGGGCGGCTATGGCTACACCTTC. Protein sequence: CASSFRTGGGYGYTF.

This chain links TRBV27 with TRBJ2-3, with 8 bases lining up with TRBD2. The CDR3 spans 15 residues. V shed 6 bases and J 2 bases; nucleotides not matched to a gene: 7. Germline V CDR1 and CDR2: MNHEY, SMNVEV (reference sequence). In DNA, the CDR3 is TGTGCCAGCAGCCCCCGGACTAGCACCACAGATACGCAGTATTTT. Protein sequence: CASSPRTSTTDTQYF.